Reported below is one TCR beta chain. Its matching antigen is unknown. The record originates from a study of CD4 T cell repertoires in COVID-19. General study results and limits: Suggested intraclonal diversification: top SARS-CoV-2-reactive clonotypes appeared in two or three memory subsets. SARS-CoV and/or HKU1 spike cultures shared between 7 and 25% of SARS-CoV-2 clonotypes.

Data came from immunoSEQ multiplex PCR; TCRdb stores just in-frame clones and leaves some out. The table shows 20,000 or so clones, with over 85% occurring only once. These memory T cells were uncultured and sequenced directly after ex vivo isolation. CDR1 is SGHNT and CDR2 is YENEEA in the germline V gene. The V end was cut by 2 bases, the J end by 2 bases, with 20 bases between. CDR3 length: 18 residues. The specimen comprised circulating follicular helper CD4+ T cells (cTfh) from blood, sampled before the COVID-19 pandemic. The chain links TRBV11-3 to TRBJ2-3; tentative D call: TRBD1 (6 bases). The TCR comes from a human donor who had COVID-19. The CDR3 region has the DNA TGTGCCAGCAGCTTATGGCGAAGGGACACCGAATACACAGATACGCAGTATTTT. It codes for CASSLWRRDTEYTDTQYF.